These 20 T cell receptor beta chains were all obtained from the same sample, sequenced in a study of T cells expressing NK-cell markers. Following a re-call of the 5' RACE reads, TCRdb has one entry per CDR3 protein and lacks DNA. This sample's table reports about 460,000 distinct CDR3 sequences. Sample: blood T cells: a sorted CD56 or NKG2C T cell subset, CD4+ or CD8+ T cells, or bulk PBMC T cells (not recorded which). Receptor source: a woman aged 45-59 years in good health.

This chain uses TRBV4-2 with TRBJ2-1; with no DNA, the TCRdb D assignment of TRBD2 cannot be verified. The CDR3 is 15 residues long. The germline V gene encodes CDR1 LGHNA and CDR2 YNFKEQ. Here the CDR3 reads CASSQGTSLNNEQFF.

The chain combines TRBV3-1 with TRBJ1-1; TCRdb calls TRBD1, which cannot be checked without DNA. The CDR3 totals 14 residues. Germline CDR1 is LGHDT and CDR2 is YNNKEL (reference sequence). CDR3 loop: CASSPARGDTEAFF.

This sequence joins TRBV6-5 and TRBJ1-2; there is no DNA to check the TCRdb D call of TRBD1. The CDR3 sequence is 14 residues long. Germline-derived CDR1 and CDR2 are MNHEY and SVGAGI. CDR3 region: CASRPVRGPYGYTF.

This sequence joins TRBV4-2 and TRBJ2-7. The CDR3 extends over 15 amino acids. Germline values: CDR1 LGHNA, CDR2 YNFKEQ. CDR3 sequence reads: CASSQELTSAYEQYF.

This chain joins TRBV3-1 and TRBJ2-2; as DNA is missing, the TRBD1 call by TCRdb cannot be tested. The CDR3 contains 17 residues. CDR1 and CDR2 from the germline V gene are LGHDT and YNNKEL (reference sequence). The CDR3 spells CASSQDYGRENTGELFF.

The chain employs TRBV14 and TRBJ2-2; no DNA is available, so the TRBD1 call from TCRdb remains unchecked. Germline CDR1 reads SGHDN; CDR2 reads FVKESK. The CDR3 length is 14 residues. The CDR3: CASSQTVTTGELFF.

The chain uses TRBV6-6 and TRBJ1-5; absent DNA, TCRdb's TRBD1 call cannot be checked. Germline CDR1 is MNHNY and CDR2 is SVGAGI (reference sequence). The CDR3 extends over 15 amino acids. This chain's CDR3 is CASSYSAGTGEPQHF.

V is TRBV7-3 and J is TRBJ1-4. The CDR3 loop spans 15 amino acids. Germline-derived CDR1 and CDR2 are SGHTA and FQGTGA. Here the CDR3 reads CASSPEGRTNEKLFF.

The CDR3 region is CSASSGAYNSPLHF. The V call is TRBV20-1, the J call TRBJ1-6. Germline V gene lookup returns CDR1 DFQATT and CDR2 SNEGSKA (reference sequence). This CDR3 has 14 residues.

CDR3 amino acids: CASSLDSPNSPLHF. The chain uses TRBV5-1 and TRBJ1-6; TCRdb gives TRBD1 as the D gene, but with no DNA this cannot be confirmed. The CDR3 covers 14 residues. Germline CDR1 reads SGHRS; CDR2 reads YFSETQ.

The genes are TRBV4-1 and TRBJ2-2; TCRdb's D call of TRBD1 is untestable without DNA. This CDR3 spans 19 amino acids. Germline V gene data show CDR1 as MGHRA and CDR2 as YSYEKL. The CDR3 here is CASSQVGTGGLANTGELFF.

V and J are TRBV9 and TRBJ2-7. The CDR3 totals 14 residues. The V gene's germline CDR1 is SGDLS and CDR2 YYNGEE. The CDR3 loop is CASSVDTGSNEQYF.

V usage is TRBV2 and J usage is TRBJ2-1. This CDR3 is 14 amino acids long. Germline assignment: CDR1 SNHLY and CDR2 FYNNEI. The chain's CDR3 is CASADRSSYNEQFF.

The V gene is TRBV24-1, the J gene TRBJ2-1; absent DNA, TCRdb's TRBD1 call cannot be checked. This CDR3 comprises 16 residues. Germline V gene lookup returns CDR1 KGHDR and CDR2 SFDVKD. The chain's CDR3 is CATSDLQGPAGGEQFF.

This CDR3 is CASRSILGGRSYNEQFF. The chain links TRBV21-1 to TRBJ2-1; TCRdb's D call, TRBD2, is unchecked because there is no DNA. TRBV21-1 is classified as a pseudogene. The CDR3 extends over 17 amino acids.

The V and J genes are TRBV11-3 and TRBJ2-1; as DNA is missing, the TRBD1 call by TCRdb cannot be tested. The CDR3 runs 15 residues. Germline V lookup: CDR1 SGHNT, CDR2 YENEEA. The CDR3 is CASSPRLGARNEQFF.

The gene calls are TRBV10-3 and TRBJ2-5; the D call of TRBD1 rests on TCRdb alone, since no DNA is present to check it. CDR1 and CDR2 (germline): ENHRY, SYGVKD. This CDR3 comprises 14 residues. CDR3 amino acids: CAIRDPRTQETQYF.

The genes are TRBV6-6 and TRBJ1-4. There are 14 residues in the CDR3. The germline CDR1 and CDR2 sequences are MNHNY and SVGAGI (reference sequence). The CDR3 protein is CASSTGTINEKLFF.

The CDR3 spells CASSSGQGWQTQYF. This sequence joins TRBV5-1 and TRBJ2-5; without DNA, the TCRdb call of TRBD1 cannot be checked. The germline gives CDR1 SGHRS, CDR2 YFSETQ. This CDR3 region has 14 residues.

The chain is built from TRBV9 and TRBJ1-2. Per the germline V gene, CDR1 is SGDLS and CDR2 is YYNGEE. The CDR3 contains 13 residues. CDR3 sequence: CASSVASEDGYTF.